The present T cell receptor beta chain was sequenced within a study of T cell clones after liver transplantation. Study-wide background: TCRbeta sequencing after a pre-transplant mixed lymphocyte reaction identified graft-donor-reactive clones, later tracked in post-transplant blood.

Some clones are missing from TCRdb's copy, which holds only in-frame ones; the method was immunoSEQ multiplex PCR. The sample consists of some 45,000 clones, about 86% of them appearing once. Findings of the study overall: Conclusions were preliminary, with small, heterogeneous patient groups. In 5 of 8 subjects, circulating graft-donor-reactive CD4 TCRbeta sequences fell significantly after transplant.

Trimming left V 1 base short and J 7 bases short, with 13 bases between. The CDR3 extends over 14 amino acids. Germline CDR1 reads LNHDA; CDR2 reads SQIVND (reference sequence). This clone was picked up one time. Its specificity is not known. The clonotype was recovered from a human patient who received a liver transplant. Part of the T cells may come from the graft donor. The chain carries TRBV19 and TRBJ2-5, with D tentatively TRBD1 (5 bases). The source material was CD4+ T cells from blood, sampled 24 months after liver transplant. Written as DNA, the CDR3 is TGTGCCAGTAGTATAGTCGGGTCCCAGGGGACCCAGTACTTC. It encodes CASSIVGSQGTQYF.